A single sample is the source of the 6 T cell receptor beta chains below, sequenced in a study of blood T cell repertoires in COVID-19. Profiled with immunoSEQ multiplex PCR; TCRdb holds only in-frame clones, not every one. Among 650,000 to 800,000 clones, 70% to 90% were seen once, and the ten largest hold roughly 0.26%. Sequencing input: peripheral blood. The receptors originated from a woman under 30 with acute or convalescent COVID-19.

This rearrangement joins TRBV11-2 to TRBJ2-7, with 8 positions matching TRBD2. This CDR3 spans 14 amino acids. V gave up 1 base and J gave up 2 bases; unmatched junction bases: 1. Germline assignment: CDR1 SGHAT and CDR2 FQNNGV. The CDR3 here is CASSLVAGPYEQYF. CDR3 DNA: TGTGCCAGCAGCTTAGTAGCGGGGCCCTACGAGCAGTACTTC.

Regarding this clone: In the same sample, other DNA sequences code for this CDR3. The J gene is TRBJ1-3, the V gene TRBV12-5; D not resolved. CDR1 and CDR2 from the germline V gene are LGHNT and FRNRAP. V lost 2 bases and J 1 base, leaving 6 bases between the germline ends. This CDR3 comprises 14 residues. CDR3 DNA: TGTGCTAGTGGTTTGACCGGGTCTGGAAACACCATATATTTT. Amino acid sequence: CASGLTGSGNTIYF.

This clone was counted only a few times. This sequence joins TRBV27 and TRBJ1-2; 7 bases map to TRBD1. After removal of 3 bases from V and 0 bases from J, the junction contained 4 bases not matched to a gene. Germline V CDR1 and CDR2: MNHEY, SMNVEV (reference sequence). This CDR3 has 15 amino acids. CDR3 amino acids: CASSFRTGPNYGYTF. Here the CDR3 DNA reads TGTGCCAGCAGTTTCAGGACAGGACCTAACTATGGCTACACCTTC.

This clone occurred once. This chain links TRBV5-1 with TRBJ1-1, with D tentatively TRBD1 (5 bases). This CDR3 spans 14 amino acids. In germline, CDR1 is SGHRS, CDR2 YFSETQ. V was trimmed by 4 bases and J by 1 base, leaving 11 bases between them. The CDR3: CASSTTVKNTEAFF. CDR3 nucleotide sequence: TGCGCCAGCAGCACGACAGTTAAGAACACTGAAGCTTTCTTT.

The chain has TRBV2 and TRBJ2-7, with D perhaps TRBD1 (6 bases). Trimming took 6 bases from V and 2 from J, leaving 14 bases between them. Germline V gene lookup returns CDR1 SNHLY and CDR2 FYNNEI. The CDR3 has 14 amino acids. The CDR3 reads CASRETGFPYEQYF. CDR3 nucleotides: TGTGCCAGCAGGGAGACAGGCTTCCCCTACGAGCAGTACTTC.

This clone was seen a single time. The chain has TRBV3-1 (or the pseudogene TRBV3-2) and TRBJ2-1, with 7 nucleotides matching TRBD2. The length of the CDR3 is 14 residues. The V gene end was trimmed by 2 bases and the J gene end by 8 bases; junction bases not matched to a gene: 6. Per germline, CDR1 LGHDT and CDR2 YNNKEL (reference sequence). CDR3 in amino acids: CASSQWTSPDEQFF. DNA for the CDR3: TGTGCCAGCAGCCAATGGACTAGTCCAGATGAGCAGTTCTTC.